The subject of this entry is one T cell receptor beta chain. The antigen is not known. A single record per CDR3 protein comes from TCRdb applying MiXCR to the 5' RACE reads. The data hold 1.5 million to 2 million distinct CDR3 sequences, with about 32% observed a single time. This sample was included in a study of identical twins. General study findings and limits: In cord blood, abundant beta clonotypes had fewer insertions; memory showed no trend. The study found excess low generation probability among twin-shared out-of-frame alpha sequences.

Among all donors, each was a healthy Caucasian. This receptor was taken from a newborn girl in good health. The sequenced sample consisted of cord blood.

The CDR3 DNA reads as TGTGCCAGCAGCTTAGTTTCTGGCGGGGGGGCCTCCTACAATGAGCAGTTCTTC. Amino acid sequence: CASSLVSGGGASYNEQFF. The rearrangement uses TRBV7-6 and TRBJ2-1; 9 bases agree with TRBD2. CDR1 and CDR2 from the germline V gene are SGHVS and FNYEAQ. The CDR3 runs 18 residues. V was clipped by 1 base and J by 0 bases; unmatched bases: 7.